This T cell receptor (beta chain) was sequenced during a study of T cells after yellow fever vaccination. The wider study: Fractions low in cell number were prepared with SMART-Seq v4 Ultra Low Input. The study's findings and limits: The secondary response was weaker but peaked faster, day 5 versus 15. Post-booster repertoires again held most primary-vaccination clones (about 96% CD4, just under 90% CD8).

The CDR3 runs to 15 residues. Trimming shortened V by 3 bases and J by 0 bases, and 12 bases separated the two germline ends. Looked up from germline, CDR1 is SGHTA and CDR2 is FQGNSA. For this clonotype: Antigen: not known.

TCR cDNA was made by 5'RACE template switching, adding a universal primer site and UMIs. MiXCR was run by TCRdb on the 5' RACE reads, yielding one entry per CDR3 protein. This sample carries 450,000 to 550,000 distinct CDR3 sequences, about a fifth of them seen once, and the ten largest clones take around 17%. The material sequenced was PBMCs, taken approximately 22 days after the first yellow fever vaccination. This receptor was obtained from a man between 18 and 35 years old who received the YFV17D yellow fever vaccine. The chain recombines TRBV7-2 with TRBJ2-7, with unresolved D. CDR3 residues: CASSFRGSDSYEQYF. Here the CDR3 DNA reads TGTGCCAGCAGCTTCCGTGGGTCCGACTCCTACGAGCAGTACTTC.